This T cell receptor beta chain was obtained from a study of T cells in Graves' hyperthyroidism and ophthalmopathy. Points from the study as a whole: Stable hyperthyroidism and ophthalmopathy were separated using 13 V-J signatures.

Patients were excluded for uncontrolled infection, other autoimmune disease, pregnancy or lactation. Remarks on this clonotype: Its antigen is unknown. This is likely a read error, given that the CDR3 carries no conserved phenylalanine or tryptophan at its end.

The CDR3 regions of TCR beta were amplified from RNA transcripts. The primer set for the first-round RT-PCR of the TCR CDR3 was HTBI. TCRdb itself ran the multiplex PCR reads through MiXCR, one entry per CDR3 protein. The repertoire holds about 420,000 distinct CDR3 sequences, with about a sixth as singletons. This CDR3 region has 15 residues. Trimming left V 5 bases short and J 5 bases short, with 16 bases between. The germline V gene encodes CDR1 SGHAT and CDR2 FQNNGV. The sequenced sample was blood. The chain recombines TRBV11-2 with TRBJ1-5; no definite D call. The sequence derives from a woman aged 18 to 35 with Graves' hyperthyroidism. CDR3 in amino acids: CASSLGTGVYQPQHL. In DNA form, the CDR3 reads TGTGCCAGCAGCCTCGGTACGGGAGTGTATCAGCCCCAGCATCTT.